Given below is one TCR beta chain in context. Its antigen specificity is not known. Per-base qualities were not stored, and no clone one base away is much larger. To be included, a participant needed at least one PBMC sample from before ART initiation plus at least two post-ART samples. Every participant with HIV received treatment in the United States of America. Before DNA extraction, cryopreserved samples containing about 0.9-11 million PBMC were thawed and washed. At the time of the earliest PBMC sample, participants with HIV were aged between about 23 and 55 years. PBMC samples from each participant spanned 1-4 timepoints before ART initiation and 2-8 timepoints after ART initiation, with a median of 7 samples. For every participant, serial HIV viral load, CD4+ T-cell count, ART history and demographic data were obtained. Genomic DNA was extracted from unsorted PBMC with a Qiagen kit on a QIAcube, processed in batches of 12 samples.

The immunoSEQ hsTCRB v3.0 assay was used at survey level resolution for TRB variable region sequencing. TRB sequencing targeted a depth of roughly 35,000-55,000 T-cell genomes per sample. Pooled TRB libraries were sequenced on an Illumina MiSeq with a v3 150-cycle kit. In the paper's pipeline: Analysis of repertoires was carried out in R inside a reproducible Nextflow workflow spanning QC, data transformation and analysis. LymphoSeq2, an R package for exploring AIRR-Seq data, was used to implement the custom analyses. A few samples yielding fewer than 5000 total TRB sequences were excluded, leaving 150 to 200 analyzed HIV repertoires. Among the approximately 200 retained HIV repertoires, around 60 were collected before ART initiation and 120 to 130 were collected after ART initiation. Each repertoire was downsampled to 5000 TRB nucleotide sequences, and summary statistics were averaged across 100 downsampling iterations. The analysis kept only TRB sequences whose CDR3 regions were at least seven amino acids long. A Shannon entropy-derived clonality score and the Gini coefficient were used to measure diversity. In the repertoire networks, any two of the top 5000 CDR3 amino acid sequences were linked whenever the two sequences differed by an edit distance of one. GLIPH2 predicted antigen specificity groups and MHC restriction for TRB CDR3 amino acid sequences. Known CMV, EBV, HIV or tissue antigen associations were flagged by matching CDR3 amino acid sequences against VDJdb and McPAS-TCR. Pre-ART, post-ART and control groups were compared with Wilcoxon signed-rank tests and Holm-Bonferroni correction. Drawn from immuneACCESS, this table holds only the in-frame rearrangements with V and J called that TCRdb kept. Clones are partly lost; checked studies trace under half to an unresolved V gene and leave the rest unexplained. The V and J calls and the clone size are those of that table, but D and trimming were determined from the DNA. Recorded for this sample are roughly 16,000 clones; roughly 80% of them occurred a single time. The ten biggest clones cover 10% to 11% of the sample.

The data are from a study of long-term antiretroviral therapy in people with HIV (dated by TCRdb to between 2021 and 2022). Looking at the study overall: The earliest samples were collected about a decade before the 2015 WHO recommendation for immediate ART, when ART was typically delayed until CD4 counts fell. The cohort contributed under 200 cryopreserved PBMC samples from 25 to 35 adults with confirmed HIV infection, collected serially over a mean of about six years (range 1-12). Among the approximately 30 participants with HIV, ten to eleven were female. No cross-contamination during QIAcube processing was seen in test extractions of a monoclonal T-cell line run alongside 30 to 35 polyclonal samples. A retrospective serial study tested whether ART initiation and durable HIV suppression were associated with changes in peripheral blood TRB repertoire composition and diversity.

Points the paper makes about the study in general: CDR3 length ranges in HIV repertoires were narrower than in controls, and network structure suggested an antigen-experienced repertoire with only a slight naive shift after ART. Unsorted PBMC were profiled instead of sorted CD4+ and CD8+ T cells because pre-ART samples had limited cell numbers. No data were available on ART adherence, viral resistance or therapy changes, limiting inferences about post-ART repertoire changes. Limited PBMC availability meant only the TCR beta chain was sequenced, without alpha chain pairing. At every time point, the repertoire was dominated by expanded TRB clones first identified before ART initiation, although this dominance fluctuated and, in many PLHIV, declined after ART. Starting ART was linked to a significant rise in TRB diversity, yet even with long-term ART the diversity remained significantly lower than in transplant donor controls. Samples dated from 2004 to 2017, and the ART regimens used may be less effective than current ones.

This specimen consisted of unsorted PBMCs, obtained 2.3 years after starting antiretroviral therapy. The source is a woman in her 40s with HIV.

The CDR3 protein is CASSLAPGGVREKLFF. The sequence in DNA is TGTGCCAGCAGCTTAGCGCCAGGGGGTGTTCGTGAAAAACTGTTTTTT. The V and J genes are TRBV7-9 and TRBJ1-4, and 7 junctional nucleotides match TRBD1. The V end gives up 0 bases and the J end 7 bases, leaving 8 bases in the junction not matched to a gene. From cysteine to phenylalanine, the CDR3 is 16 amino acids long. Left in the record is the CDR3 DNA by itself, 48 bases read in frame from the first base. The germline V gene (reference sequence) provides CDR1 SEHNR and CDR2 FQNEAQ.